This T cell receptor (beta chain) was obtained from a study of a mutant IDH1 vaccine in newly diagnosed glioma. Study background: Previous care, which was radiotherapy, temozolomide, or both, most often involved both.

Germline V gene sequence: CDR1 SGHAT, CDR2 FQNNGV. V lost 4 bases, J lost 0 bases, and 9 bases lay in between. The CDR3 is 14 residues long. Comments on this clone: Its antigen remains unidentified.

Regarding time point: week 35, safety follow-up. A single vaccine dose contained 300 ug of mutant IDH1 20-mer peptide, and topical imiquimod was used with it. Sequencing was performed with immunoSEQ multiplex PCR; in TCRdb, only in-frame clones are kept and a portion is missing. The sample has tens of thousands of clones; about four fifths are singletons. This chain uses TRBV11-2 with TRBJ1-2; D ambiguous. The source of this sequence is a middle-aged man with glioma. Sequencing used PBMCs, obtained from a glioma patient whose treatment included an IDH1 peptide vaccine. As DNA, the CDR3 is TGTGCCAGCAGCTGGACGGACCCTAACTATGGCTACACCTTC. This sequence encodes CASSWTDPNYGYTF.